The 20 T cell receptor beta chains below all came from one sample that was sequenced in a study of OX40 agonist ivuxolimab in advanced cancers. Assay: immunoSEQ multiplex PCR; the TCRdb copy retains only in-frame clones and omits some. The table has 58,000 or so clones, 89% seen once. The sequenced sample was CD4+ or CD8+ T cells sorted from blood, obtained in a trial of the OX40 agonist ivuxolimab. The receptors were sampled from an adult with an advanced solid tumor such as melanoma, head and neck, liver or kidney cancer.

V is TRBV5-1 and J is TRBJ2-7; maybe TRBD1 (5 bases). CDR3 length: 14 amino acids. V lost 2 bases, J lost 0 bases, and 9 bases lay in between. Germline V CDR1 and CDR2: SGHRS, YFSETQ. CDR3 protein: CASSLTGRSYEQYF. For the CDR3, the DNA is TGCGCCAGCAGCTTAACAGGACGCTCCTACGAGCAGTACTTC.

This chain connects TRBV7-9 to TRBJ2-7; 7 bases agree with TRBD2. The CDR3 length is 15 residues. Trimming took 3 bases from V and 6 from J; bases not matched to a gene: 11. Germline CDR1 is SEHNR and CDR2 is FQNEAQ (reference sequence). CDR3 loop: CASSLLLGGGPEQYF. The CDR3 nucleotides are TGTGCCAGCAGCTTGCTTCTTGGGGGAGGGCCCGAGCAGTACTTC.

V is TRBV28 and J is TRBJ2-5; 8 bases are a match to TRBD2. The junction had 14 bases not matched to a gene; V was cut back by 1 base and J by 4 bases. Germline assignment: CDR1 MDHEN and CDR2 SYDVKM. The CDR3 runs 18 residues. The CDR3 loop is CASSLYSEVLGLGETQYF. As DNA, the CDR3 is TGTGCCAGCAGTTTATATAGCGAGGTTTTGGGACTAGGAGAGACCCAGTACTTC. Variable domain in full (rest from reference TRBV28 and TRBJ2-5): DVKVTQSSRYLVKRTGEKVFLECVQDMDHENMFWYRQDPGLGLRLIYFSYDVKMKEKGDIPEGYSVSREKKERFSLILESASTNQTSMYLCASSLYSEVLGLGETQYFGPGTRLLVL.

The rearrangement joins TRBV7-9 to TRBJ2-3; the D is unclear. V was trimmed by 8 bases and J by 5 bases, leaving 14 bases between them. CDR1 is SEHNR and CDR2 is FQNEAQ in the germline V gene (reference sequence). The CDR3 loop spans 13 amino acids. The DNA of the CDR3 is TGTGCCAGCCGCGAGGTCTACAGAGATACGCAGTATTTT. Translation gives CASREVYRDTQYF.

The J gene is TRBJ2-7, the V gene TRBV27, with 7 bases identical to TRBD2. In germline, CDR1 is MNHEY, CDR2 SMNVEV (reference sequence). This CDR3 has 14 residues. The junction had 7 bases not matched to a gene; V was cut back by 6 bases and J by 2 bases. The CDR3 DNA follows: TGTGCCAGCAGGTGGGGGGGAACCACCTACGAGCAGTACTTC. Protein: CASRWGGTTYEQYF.

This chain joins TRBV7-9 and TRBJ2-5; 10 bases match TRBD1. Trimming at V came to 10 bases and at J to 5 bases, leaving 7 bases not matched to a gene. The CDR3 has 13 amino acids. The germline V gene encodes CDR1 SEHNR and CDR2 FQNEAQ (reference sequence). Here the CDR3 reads CAIRQGASETQYF. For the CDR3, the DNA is TGTGCCATCCGACAGGGGGCGTCGGAGACCCAGTACTTC.

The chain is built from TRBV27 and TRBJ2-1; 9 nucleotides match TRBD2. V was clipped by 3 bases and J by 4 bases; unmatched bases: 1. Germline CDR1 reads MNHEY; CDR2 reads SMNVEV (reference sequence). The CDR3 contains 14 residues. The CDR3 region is CASSFSGSYNEQFF. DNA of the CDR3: TGTGCCAGCAGTTTTAGCGGGAGTTACAATGAGCAGTTCTTC.

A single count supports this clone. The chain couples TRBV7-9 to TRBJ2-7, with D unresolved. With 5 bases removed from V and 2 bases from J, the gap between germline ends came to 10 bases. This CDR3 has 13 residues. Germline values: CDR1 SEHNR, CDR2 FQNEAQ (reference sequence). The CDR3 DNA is TGTGCCAGCAGCCCGACCGTCACCTACGAGCAGTACTTC. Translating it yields CASSPTVTYEQYF.

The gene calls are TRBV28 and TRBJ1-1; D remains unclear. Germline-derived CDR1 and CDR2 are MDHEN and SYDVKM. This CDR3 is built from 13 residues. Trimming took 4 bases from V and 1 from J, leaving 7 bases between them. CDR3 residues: CASSWRPNTEAFF. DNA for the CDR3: TGTGCCAGCAGTTGGAGGCCGAACACTGAAGCTTTCTTT.

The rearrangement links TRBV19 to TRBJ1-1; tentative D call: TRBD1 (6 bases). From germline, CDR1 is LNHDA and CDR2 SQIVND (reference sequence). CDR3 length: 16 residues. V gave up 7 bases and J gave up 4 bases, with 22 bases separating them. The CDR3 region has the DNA TGTGCCAGTACTTGGGGGGCGGCAACGTTCGGCACTGAAGCTTTCTTT. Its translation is CASTWGAATFGTEAFF.

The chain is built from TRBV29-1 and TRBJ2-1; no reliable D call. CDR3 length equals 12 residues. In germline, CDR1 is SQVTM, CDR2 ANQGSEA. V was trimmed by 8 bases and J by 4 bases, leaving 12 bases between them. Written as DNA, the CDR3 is TGCAGCTCTCCCGACGGATACAATGAGCAGTTCTTC. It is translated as CSSPDGYNEQFF.

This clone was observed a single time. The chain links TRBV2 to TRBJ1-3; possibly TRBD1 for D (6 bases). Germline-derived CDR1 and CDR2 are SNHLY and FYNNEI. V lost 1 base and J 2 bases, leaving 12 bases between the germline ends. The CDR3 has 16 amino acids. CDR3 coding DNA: TGTGCCAGCAGTGAAGAATGGACAGAGACTGGAAACACCATATATTTT. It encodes CASSEEWTETGNTIYF. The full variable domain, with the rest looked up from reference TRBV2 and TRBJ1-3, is EPEVTQTPSHQVTQMGQEVILRCVPISNHLYFYWYRQILGQKVEFLVSFYNNEISEKSEIFDDQFSVERPDGSNFTLKIRSTKLEDSAMYFCASSEEWTETGNTIYFGEGSWLTVV.

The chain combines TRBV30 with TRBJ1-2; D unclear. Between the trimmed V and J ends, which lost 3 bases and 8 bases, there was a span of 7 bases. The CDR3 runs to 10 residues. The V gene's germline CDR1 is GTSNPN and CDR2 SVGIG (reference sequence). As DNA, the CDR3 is TGTGCCTGGAGGCTCGGCGGCTACACCTTC. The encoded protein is CAWRLGGYTF.

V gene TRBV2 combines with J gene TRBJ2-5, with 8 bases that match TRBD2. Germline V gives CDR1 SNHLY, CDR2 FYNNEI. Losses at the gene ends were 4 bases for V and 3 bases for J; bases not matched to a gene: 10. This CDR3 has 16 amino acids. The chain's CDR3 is CASSAGGARREETQYF. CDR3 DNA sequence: TGTGCCAGCAGTGCGGGGGGGGCCCGCAGGGAAGAGACCCAGTACTTC.

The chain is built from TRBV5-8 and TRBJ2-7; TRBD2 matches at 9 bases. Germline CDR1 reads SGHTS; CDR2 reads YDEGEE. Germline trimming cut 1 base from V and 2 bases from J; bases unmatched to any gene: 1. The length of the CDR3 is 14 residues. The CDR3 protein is CASSLIAGAYEQYF. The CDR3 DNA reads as TGTGCCAGCAGCTTGATAGCGGGAGCCTACGAGCAGTACTTC. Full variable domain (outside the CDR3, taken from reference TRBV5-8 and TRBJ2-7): EAGVTQSPTHLIKTRGQQATLRCSPISGHTSVYWYQQALGLGLQFLLWYDEGEERNRGNFPPRFSGRQFPNYSSELNVNALELEDSALYLCASSLIAGAYEQYFGPGTRLTVT.

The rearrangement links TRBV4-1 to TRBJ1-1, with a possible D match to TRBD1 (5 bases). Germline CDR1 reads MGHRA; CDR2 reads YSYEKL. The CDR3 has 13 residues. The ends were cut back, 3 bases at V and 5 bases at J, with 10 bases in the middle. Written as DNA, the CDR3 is TGCGCCAGCAGCCACCCTGGGGGGACTGAAGCTTTCTTT. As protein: CASSHPGGTEAFF.

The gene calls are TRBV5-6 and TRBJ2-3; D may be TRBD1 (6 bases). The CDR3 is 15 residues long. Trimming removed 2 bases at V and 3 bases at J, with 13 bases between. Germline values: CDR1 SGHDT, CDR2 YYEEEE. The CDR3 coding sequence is TGTGCCAGCAGCTTAGGCAGGGGAGTGACAGATACGCAGTATTTT. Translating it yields CASSLGRGVTDTQYF. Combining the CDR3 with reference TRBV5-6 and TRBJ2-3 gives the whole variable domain DAGVTQSPTHLIKTRGQQVTLRCSPKSGHDTVSWYQQALGQGPQFIFQYYEEEERQRGNFPDRFSGHQFPNYSSELNVNALLLGDSALYLCASSLGRGVTDTQYFGPGTRLTVL.

In DNA form, the CDR3 reads TGCGCCAGCAGCTTCAACCCCGGGAACGAGCAGTACTTC. This translates into CASSFNPGNEQYF. V usage is TRBV5-1 and J usage is TRBJ2-7; D perhaps matches TRBD2 (5 bases). The length of the CDR3 is 13 residues. V dropped 2 bases and J dropped 5 bases, with 11 bases sitting between them. Germline V gene data show CDR1 as SGHRS and CDR2 as YFSETQ.

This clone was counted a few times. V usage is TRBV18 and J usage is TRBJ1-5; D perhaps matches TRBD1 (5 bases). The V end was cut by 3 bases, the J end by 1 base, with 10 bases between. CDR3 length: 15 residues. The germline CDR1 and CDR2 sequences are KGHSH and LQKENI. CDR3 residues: CASSPFGGSNQPQHF. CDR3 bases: TGTGCCAGCTCACCTTTCGGGGGGAGCAATCAGCCCCAGCATTTT.

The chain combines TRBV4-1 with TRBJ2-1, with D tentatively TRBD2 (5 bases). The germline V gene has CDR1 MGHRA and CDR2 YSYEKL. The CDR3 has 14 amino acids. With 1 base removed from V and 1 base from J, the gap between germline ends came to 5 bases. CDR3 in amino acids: CASSQGGSYNEQFF. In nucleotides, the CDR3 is TGCGCCAGCAGCCAAGGCGGGTCCTACAATGAGCAGTTCTTC.